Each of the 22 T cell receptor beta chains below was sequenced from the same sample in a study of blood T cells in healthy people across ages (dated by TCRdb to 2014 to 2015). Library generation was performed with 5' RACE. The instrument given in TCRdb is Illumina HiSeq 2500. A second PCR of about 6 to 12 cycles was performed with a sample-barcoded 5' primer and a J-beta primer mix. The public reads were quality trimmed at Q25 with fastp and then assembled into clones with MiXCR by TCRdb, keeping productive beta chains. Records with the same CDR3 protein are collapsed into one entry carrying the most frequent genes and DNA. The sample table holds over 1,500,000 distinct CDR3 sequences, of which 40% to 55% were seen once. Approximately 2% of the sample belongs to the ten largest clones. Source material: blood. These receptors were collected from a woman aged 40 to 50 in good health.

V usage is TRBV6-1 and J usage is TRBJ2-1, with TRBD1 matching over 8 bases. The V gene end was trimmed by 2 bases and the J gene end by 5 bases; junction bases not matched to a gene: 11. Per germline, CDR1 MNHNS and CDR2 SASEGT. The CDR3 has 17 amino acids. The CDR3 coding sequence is TGTGCCAGCAGTGAACCTACGACAGGGGTTTTTAACAATGAGCAGTTCTTC. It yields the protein CASSEPTTGVFNNEQFF.

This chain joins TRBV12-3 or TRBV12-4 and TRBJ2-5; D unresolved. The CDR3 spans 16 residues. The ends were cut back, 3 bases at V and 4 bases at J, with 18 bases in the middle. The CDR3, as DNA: TGTGCCAGCAGTTTGCTGTTCGGCCCTCCAGGAGAGACCCAGTACTTC. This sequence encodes CASSLLFGPPGETQYF.

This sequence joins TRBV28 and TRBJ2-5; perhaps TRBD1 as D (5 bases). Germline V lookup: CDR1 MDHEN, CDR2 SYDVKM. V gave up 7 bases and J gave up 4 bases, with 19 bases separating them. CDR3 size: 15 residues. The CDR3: CASTSSDTFGETQYF. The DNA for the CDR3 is TGTGCCAGCACCTCTTCGGACACGTTCGGAGAGACCCAGTACTTC.

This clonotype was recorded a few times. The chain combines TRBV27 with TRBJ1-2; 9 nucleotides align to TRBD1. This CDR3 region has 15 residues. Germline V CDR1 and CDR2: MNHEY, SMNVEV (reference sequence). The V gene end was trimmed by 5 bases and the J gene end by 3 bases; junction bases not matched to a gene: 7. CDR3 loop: CASSPGQGLYYGYTF. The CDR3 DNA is TGTGCCAGCAGTCCGGGACAGGGTCTTTACTATGGCTACACCTTC.

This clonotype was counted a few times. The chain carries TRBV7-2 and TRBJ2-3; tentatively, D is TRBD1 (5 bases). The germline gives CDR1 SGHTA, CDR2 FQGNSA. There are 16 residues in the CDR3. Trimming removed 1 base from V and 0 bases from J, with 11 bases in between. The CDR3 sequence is CASSLDEKGSTDTQYF. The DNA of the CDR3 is TGTGCCAGCAGCTTAGACGAAAAGGGGAGCACAGATACGCAGTATTTT.

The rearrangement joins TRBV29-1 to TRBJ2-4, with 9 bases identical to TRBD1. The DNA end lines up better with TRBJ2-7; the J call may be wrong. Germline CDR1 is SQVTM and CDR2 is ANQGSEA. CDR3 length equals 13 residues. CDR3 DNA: TGCAGCGTTGCTACAGGGGGCTGGGACGAGCAGTACTTC. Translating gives CSVATGGWDEQYF.

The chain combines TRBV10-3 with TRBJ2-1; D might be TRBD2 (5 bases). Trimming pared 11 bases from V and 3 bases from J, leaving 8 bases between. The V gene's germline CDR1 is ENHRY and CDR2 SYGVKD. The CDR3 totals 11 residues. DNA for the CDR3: TGTGCCGTAGGGAGCTACAATGAGCAGTTCTTC. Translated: CAVGSYNEQFF.

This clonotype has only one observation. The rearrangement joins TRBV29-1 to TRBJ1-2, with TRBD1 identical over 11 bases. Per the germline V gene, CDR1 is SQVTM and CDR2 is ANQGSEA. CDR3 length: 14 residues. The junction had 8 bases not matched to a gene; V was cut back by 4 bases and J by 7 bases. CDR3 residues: CSVVRDRGSSGYTF. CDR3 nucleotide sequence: TGCAGCGTTGTTAGGGACAGGGGGAGTTCTGGCTACACCTTC.

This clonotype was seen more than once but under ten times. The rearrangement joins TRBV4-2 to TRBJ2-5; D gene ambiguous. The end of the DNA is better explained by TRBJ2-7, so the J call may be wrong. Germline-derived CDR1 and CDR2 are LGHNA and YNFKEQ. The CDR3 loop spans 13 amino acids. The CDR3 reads CASSQDWANEQYF. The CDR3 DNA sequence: TGTGCCAGCAGCCAAGATTGGGCAAACGAGCAGTACTTC.

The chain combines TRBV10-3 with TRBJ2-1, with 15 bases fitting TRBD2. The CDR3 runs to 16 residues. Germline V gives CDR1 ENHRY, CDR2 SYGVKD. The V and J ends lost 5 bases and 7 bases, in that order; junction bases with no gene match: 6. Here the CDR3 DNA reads TGTGCCATCAGTAATGGACTAGCGGGGGGGCTGAATGAGCAGTTCTTC. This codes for CAISNGLAGGLNEQFF.

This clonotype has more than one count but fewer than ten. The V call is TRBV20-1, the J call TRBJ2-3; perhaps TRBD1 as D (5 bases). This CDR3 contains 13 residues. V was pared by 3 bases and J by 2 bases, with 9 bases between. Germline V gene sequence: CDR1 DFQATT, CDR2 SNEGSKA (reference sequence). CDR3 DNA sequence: TGCAGTGCTAGGGACACCTACACAGATACGCAGTATTTT. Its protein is CSARDTYTDTQYF.

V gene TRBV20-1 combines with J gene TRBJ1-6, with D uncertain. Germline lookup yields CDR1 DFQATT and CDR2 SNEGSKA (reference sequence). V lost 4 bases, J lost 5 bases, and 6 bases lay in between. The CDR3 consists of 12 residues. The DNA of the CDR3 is TGCAGTGCTATGCTCCATAATTCACCCCTCCACTTT. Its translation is CSAMLHNSPLHF.

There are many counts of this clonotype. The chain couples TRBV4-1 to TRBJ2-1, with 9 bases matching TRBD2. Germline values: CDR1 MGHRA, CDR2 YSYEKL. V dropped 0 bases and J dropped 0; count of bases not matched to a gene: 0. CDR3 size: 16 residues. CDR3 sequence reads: CASSQERGGSYNEQFF. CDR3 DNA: TGCGCCAGCAGCCAAGAGCGGGGGGGCTCCTACAATGAGCAGTTCTTC.

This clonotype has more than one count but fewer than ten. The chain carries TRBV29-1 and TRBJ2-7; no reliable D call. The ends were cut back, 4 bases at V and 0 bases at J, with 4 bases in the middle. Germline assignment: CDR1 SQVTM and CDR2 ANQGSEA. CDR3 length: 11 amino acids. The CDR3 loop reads CSVGLSYEQYF. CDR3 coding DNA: TGCAGCGTTGGACTCTCCTACGAGCAGTACTTC.

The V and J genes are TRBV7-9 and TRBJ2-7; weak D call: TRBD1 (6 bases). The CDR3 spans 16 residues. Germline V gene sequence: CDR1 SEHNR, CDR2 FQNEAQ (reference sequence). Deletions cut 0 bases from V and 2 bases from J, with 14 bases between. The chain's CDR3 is CASSLADSAFTYEQYF. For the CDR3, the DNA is TGTGCCAGCAGCTTAGCGGACAGCGCGTTCACCTACGAGCAGTACTTC.

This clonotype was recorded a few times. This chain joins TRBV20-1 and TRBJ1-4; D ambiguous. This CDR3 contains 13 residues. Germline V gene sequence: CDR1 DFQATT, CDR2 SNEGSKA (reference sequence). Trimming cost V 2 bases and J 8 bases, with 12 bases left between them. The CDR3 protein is CSARYRHNEKLFF. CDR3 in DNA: TGCAGTGCTAGATACAGACACAACGAAAAACTGTTTTTT.

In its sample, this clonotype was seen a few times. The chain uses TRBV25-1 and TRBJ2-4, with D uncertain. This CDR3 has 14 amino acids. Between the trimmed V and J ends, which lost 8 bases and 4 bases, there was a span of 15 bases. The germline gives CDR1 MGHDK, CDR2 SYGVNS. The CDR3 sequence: CASLLPGPKNIQYF. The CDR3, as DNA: TGTGCCAGCCTCTTGCCAGGCCCTAAAAACATTCAGTACTTC.

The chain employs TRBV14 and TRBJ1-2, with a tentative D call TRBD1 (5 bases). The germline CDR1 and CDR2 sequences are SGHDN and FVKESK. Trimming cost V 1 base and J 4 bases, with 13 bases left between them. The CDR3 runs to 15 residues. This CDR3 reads CASSQAGSDAYGYTF. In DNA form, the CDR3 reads TGTGCCAGCAGCCAAGCAGGGAGTGATGCCTATGGCTACACCTTC.

The chain's CDR3 is CASSRMFGVDEQFF. The CDR3, as DNA: TGTGCCAGCAGCAGAATGTTCGGGGTCGATGAGCAGTTCTTC. The J gene is TRBJ2-1, the V gene TRBV11-1; perhaps TRBD2 as D (5 bases). Germline CDR1 SGHAT, CDR2 FQDESV (reference sequence). V was shortened by 5 bases and J by 8 bases, with 16 bases between the two germline ends. The length of the CDR3 is 14 residues.

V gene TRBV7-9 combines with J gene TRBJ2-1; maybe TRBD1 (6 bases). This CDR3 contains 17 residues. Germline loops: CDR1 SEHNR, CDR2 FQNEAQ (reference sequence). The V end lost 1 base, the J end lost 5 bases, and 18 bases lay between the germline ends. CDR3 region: CASSLGLQGFSDNEQFF. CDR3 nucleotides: TGTGCCAGCAGCTTAGGCCTACAGGGATTTAGCGACAATGAGCAGTTCTTC.

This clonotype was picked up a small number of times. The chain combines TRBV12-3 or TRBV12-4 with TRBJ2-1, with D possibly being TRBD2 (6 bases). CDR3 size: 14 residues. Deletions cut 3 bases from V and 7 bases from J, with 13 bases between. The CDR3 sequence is CASSLAGTGNEQFF. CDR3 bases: TGTGCCAGCAGTTTGGCGGGGACGGGGAATGAGCAGTTCTTC.

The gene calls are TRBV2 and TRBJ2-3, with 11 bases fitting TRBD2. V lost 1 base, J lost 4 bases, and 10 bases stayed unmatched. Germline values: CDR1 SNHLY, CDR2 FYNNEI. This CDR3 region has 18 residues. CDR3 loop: CASSEVFLSGGASDTQYF. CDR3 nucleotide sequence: TGTGCCAGCAGTGAAGTATTCCTTAGCGGGGGGGCATCAGATACGCAGTATTTT.